This T cell receptor (beta chain) stems from a study of T cell changes during pregnancy in multiple sclerosis. The CDR3 extends over 14 amino acids. V was trimmed by 6 bases and J by 3 bases, leaving 15 bases between them. Per the germline V gene, CDR1 is LNHDA and CDR2 is SQIVND (reference sequence). Clones were sequenced by immunoSEQ multiplex PCR, and TCRdb holds only the in-frame ones, with some missing. Counted here are some 40,000 clones, almost 90% occurring once; the ten biggest clones make up approximately 5%. This clone was seen a handful of times. The chain is built from TRBV19 and TRBJ2-7, with a tentative D call TRBD1 (5 bases). The specimen comprised peripheral blood, sampled in the second trimester of pregnancy. The clonotype comes from a female donor in good health, enrolled as a control in a pregnancy study. This CDR3 is CASRGRNQGYEQYF. DNA of the CDR3: TGTGCCAGTAGAGGCCGAAATCAGGGCTACGAGCAGTACTTC.